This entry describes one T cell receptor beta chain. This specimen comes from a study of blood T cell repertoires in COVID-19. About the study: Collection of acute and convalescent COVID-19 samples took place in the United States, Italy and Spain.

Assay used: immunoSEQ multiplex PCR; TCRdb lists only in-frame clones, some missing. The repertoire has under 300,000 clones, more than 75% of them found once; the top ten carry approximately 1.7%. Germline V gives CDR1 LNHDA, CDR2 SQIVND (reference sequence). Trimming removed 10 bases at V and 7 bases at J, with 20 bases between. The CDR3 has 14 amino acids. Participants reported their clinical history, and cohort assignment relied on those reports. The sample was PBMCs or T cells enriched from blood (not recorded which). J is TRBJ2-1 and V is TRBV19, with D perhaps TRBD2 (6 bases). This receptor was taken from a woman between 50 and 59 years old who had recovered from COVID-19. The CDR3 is CATGGISWENEQFF. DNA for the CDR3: TGTGCCACCGGCGGGATTAGTTGGGAGAATGAGCAGTTCTTC.